This T cell receptor beta chain appears in the sequencing data of a study of a mutant IDH1 vaccine in newly diagnosed glioma. Study overall: The earlier regimen, radiotherapy, temozolomide, or both, was most often both. Study observations and caveats: It seemed that pseudoprogression was not linked to changes in the top peripheral T cell clonotypes.

Measured with immunoSEQ multiplex PCR; TCRdb has only the in-frame clones, and not every one. The sample consists of 55,000 to 70,000 clones, 80% to 90% of them appearing once. The time point: baseline, week 1 (first vaccination visit). Treatment meaning: pre-vaccination baseline after standard-of-care therapy. Astrocytomas found in donors were new, WHO grade 3 or 4, IDH1-mutant and ATRX-lost. About this clone itself: Its antigen is still unknown.

The sample here was PBMCs, taken from a glioma patient treated with radiotherapy, temozolomide or both. The sequence derives from a man younger than 45 with glioma.

The CDR3 protein is CASGLGVGYTEAFF. CDR3 sequence (DNA): TGTGCTAGTGGTTTAGGAGTGGGGTACACTGAAGCTTTCTTT. V is TRBV12-5 and J is TRBJ1-1; D gene ambiguous. This CDR3 spans 14 amino acids. Germline loops: CDR1 LGHNT, CDR2 FRNRAP. V dropped 3 bases and J dropped 3 bases, with 11 bases sitting between them.